A single sample is the source of the 18 T cell receptor beta chains below, sequenced in a study of T cell repertoires in cytomegalovirus infection. TCRdb re-called the reads with MiXCR, one entry per CDR3 protein. The sample lists hundreds of thousands of distinct CDR3 sequences; roughly 15% were seen once. The source material was PBMCs. The receptors here all came from a human donor in good health (CMV status not recorded). Some clones in this sample may be carry-over from other donors' samples.

The sample holds many counts of this clonotype. The chain is built from TRBV7-9 and TRBJ1-1; no firm D call. The CDR3 runs 12 residues. V lost 1 base to trimming and J lost 4 bases, with 4 bases between them. Germline V gene data show CDR1 as SEHNR and CDR2 as FQNEAQ (reference sequence). The CDR3 sequence is CASSLGSTEAFF. The CDR3 DNA sequence: TGTGCCAGCAGCTTAGGGTCCACTGAAGCTTTCTTT. Based on the CDR3 plus reference TRBV7-9 and TRBJ1-1, the full variable domain is DTGVSQNPRHKITKRGQNVTFRCDPISEHNRLYWYRQTLGQGPEFLTYFQNEAQLEKSRLLSDRFSAERPKGSFSTLEIQRTEQGDSAMYLCASSLGSTEAFFGQGTRLTVV.

Remarks on this clonotype: With a much larger clone just one base away, this may be a read error. V gene TRBV7-2 combines with J gene TRBJ1-1, with TRBD1 matching 7 bases. Germline V lookup: CDR1 SGHTA, CDR2 FQGNSA. CDR3 length: 14 amino acids. The CDR3 spells CASSLRDRYTDAFF. The CDR3 region has the DNA TGTGCCAGCAGCTTACGGGACAGATACACTGATGCTTTCTTT. The whole variable domain, remainder taken from reference TRBV7-2 and TRBJ1-1, is GAGVSQSPSNKVTEKGKDVELRCDPISGHTALYWYRQSLGQGLEFLIYFQGNSAPDKSGLPSDRFSAERTGGSVSTLTIQRTQQEDSAVYLCASSLRDRYTDAFFGQGTRLTVV.

This clonotype was seen repeatedly, ten times or more. The V and J genes are TRBV12-3 or TRBV12-4 and TRBJ1-1; tentatively, D is TRBD1 (5 bases). The CDR3 loop spans 14 amino acids. V lost 2 bases, J lost 2 bases, and 9 bases lay in between. The CDR3 protein is CASSLSGANTEAFF. CDR3 coding DNA: TGTGCCAGCAGTTTAAGTGGGGCAAACACTGAAGCTTTCTTT.

The chain combines TRBV27 with TRBJ2-3; TRBD2 matches at 10 bases. The trim removed 2 bases at V and 6 bases at J, leaving 14 bases unmatched. This CDR3 has 18 residues. Germline loops: CDR1 MNHEY, CDR2 SMNVEV (reference sequence). CDR3 residues: CASSLRRPSGGGRDTQYF. The CDR3 DNA reads as TGTGCCAGCAGTTTACGGCGGCCTAGCGGGGGAGGAAGGGATACGCAGTATTTT.

The rearrangement joins TRBV2 to TRBJ1-1; TRBD1 matches 8 bases. Germline trimming cut 1 base from V and 4 bases from J; bases unmatched to any gene: 5. The CDR3 contains 15 residues. Germline CDR1 is SNHLY and CDR2 is FYNNEI. The CDR3, as DNA: TGTGCCAGCAGTGAAGGGAGAACAGGGGGCACTGAAGCTTTCTTT. Its protein product is CASSEGRTGGTEAFF. The whole variable domain, filled in from reference TRBV2 and TRBJ1-1, reads EPEVTQTPSHQVTQMGQEVILRCVPISNHLYFYWYRQILGQKVEFLVSFYNNEISEKSEIFDDQFSVERPDGSNFTLKIRSTKLEDSAMYFCASSEGRTGGTEAFFGQGTRLTVV.

The rearrangement joins TRBV2 to TRBJ2-1; 8 bases fit TRBD2. The CDR3 consists of 21 residues. Germline CDR1 SNHLY, CDR2 FYNNEI. The trim removed 1 base at V and 3 bases at J, leaving 20 bases unmatched. The CDR3 DNA sequence: TGTGCCAGCAGTGAAGACGTTTGGGCGGGGGGCCTCAGGGGAAACTACAATGAGCAGTTCTTC. Its protein is CASSEDVWAGGLRGNYNEQFF.

This clonotype turned up a few times. V usage is TRBV13 and J usage is TRBJ2-5, with D possibly TRBD2 on 5 matching bases. Germline CDR1 PRHDT, CDR2 FYEKMQ (reference sequence). With 8 bases removed from V and 4 bases from J, the gap between germline ends came to 14 bases. CDR3 size: 13 residues. The CDR3 coding sequence is TGTGCCAGCGCACGTACTAGAAGAGAGACCCAGTACTTC. Amino acid sequence: CASARTRRETQYF.

Many counts were recorded for this clonotype. The V gene is TRBV28, the J gene TRBJ2-7; D call uncertain. V dropped 9 bases and J dropped 2 bases, with 20 bases sitting between them. The CDR3 spans 15 residues. CDR1 MDHEN and CDR2 SYDVKM come from the germline V gene. CDR3 nucleotides: TGTGCCAGTGAGGCCAGGCCGCATACCACCTACGAGCAGTACTTC. Translated, it gives CASEARPHTTYEQYF.

J is TRBJ2-4 and V is TRBV5-4; 10 nucleotides match TRBD2. Losses at the gene ends were 4 bases for V and 6 bases for J; bases not matched to a gene: 7. This CDR3 contains 15 residues. Germline CDR1 and CDR2: SGHNT and YYREEE (reference sequence). The CDR3 is CASSHPAGGRNIQYF. The CDR3 region has the DNA TGTGCCAGCAGCCATCCAGCGGGGGGGAGAAACATTCAGTACTTC. The whole variable domain, filled in from reference TRBV5-4 and TRBJ2-4, reads ETGVTQSPTHLIKTRGQQVTLRCSSQSGHNTVSWYQQALGQGPQFIFQYYREEENGRGNFPPRFSGLQFPNYSSELNVNALELDDSALYLCASSHPAGGRNIQYFGAGTRLSVL.

For the CDR3, the DNA is TGTGCCAGCAGTGCGGAGGGGGACACTGAAGCTTTCTTT. Its protein product is CASSAEGDTEAFF. This rearrangement joins TRBV2 to TRBJ1-1; tentatively, D is TRBD1 (6 bases). V was pared by 4 bases and J by 3 bases, with 9 bases between. The CDR3 is made up of 13 amino acids. Germline V lookup: CDR1 SNHLY, CDR2 FYNNEI.

In this sample, this clonotype turned up a few times. The chain combines TRBV19 with TRBJ1-4, with D hard to call. Germline loops: CDR1 LNHDA, CDR2 SQIVND (reference sequence). CDR3 length: 16 amino acids. Between the trimmed V and J ends, which lost 7 bases and 0 bases, there was a span of 15 bases. CDR3 sequence: CASTERQRSTNEKLFF. As DNA, the CDR3 is TGTGCCAGTACCGAGCGGCAGAGGTCAACTAATGAAAAACTGTTTTTT.

V usage is TRBV7-3 and J usage is TRBJ2-2; 8 positions agree with TRBD1. The V gene's germline CDR1 is SGHTA and CDR2 FQGTGA. The J segment lost 3 bases and the V segment lost 8 bases, leaving 8 bases of the junction unmatched. The CDR3 length is 15 residues. The CDR3 region is CASRPGGADTGELFF. CDR3 in DNA: TGTGCCAGCCGTCCAGGGGGCGCCGACACCGGGGAGCTGTTTTTT.

V is TRBV20-1 and J is TRBJ1-1; 7 positions agree with TRBD1. Germline trimming cut 1 base from V and 4 bases from J; bases unmatched to any gene: 9. The CDR3 is 15 residues long. CDR1 DFQATT and CDR2 SNEGSKA come from the germline V gene (reference sequence). The CDR3 DNA is TGCAGTGCTAGAGCGCCACAGGGGCTGGGCACTGAAGCTTTCTTT. It specifies CSARAPQGLGTEAFF.

This chain uses TRBV12-3 or TRBV12-4 with TRBJ1-1; 10 bases align to TRBD1. V dropped 5 bases and J dropped 9; count of bases not matched to a gene: 6. The CDR3 spans 13 residues. CDR3 loop: CASSPQGQGKAFF. The CDR3 DNA sequence: TGTGCCAGCAGTCCCCAGGGACAGGGGAAAGCTTTCTTT.

This clonotype was counted many times. J is TRBJ1-2 and V is TRBV7-2; D not resolved. Trimming took 4 bases from V and 6 from J, leaving 15 bases between them. The CDR3 has 14 residues. From germline, CDR1 is SGHTA and CDR2 FQGNSA. CDR3 nucleotides: TGTGCCAGCAGCTCCGCGACAAACTCAAATGGCTACACCTTC. It yields the protein CASSSATNSNGYTF.

Only a few counts were recorded for this clonotype. This sequence joins TRBV28 and TRBJ2-7; D is uncertain. This CDR3 spans 14 amino acids. Germline V CDR1 and CDR2: MDHEN, SYDVKM. V lost 2 bases to trimming and J lost 1 base, with 9 bases between them. The DNA of the CDR3 is TGTGCCAGCAGTTTAGGCAGTCAATCCTACGAGCAGTACTTC. This codes for CASSLGSQSYEQYF.

This chain joins TRBV4-2 and TRBJ2-1, with 12 nucleotides matching TRBD2. Germline V gene data show CDR1 as LGHNA and CDR2 as YNFKEQ. The CDR3 runs 17 residues. Germline trimming cut 1 base from V and 3 bases from J; bases unmatched to any gene: 4. The CDR3 region is CASSQGASGGVYNEQFF. DNA of the CDR3: TGTGCCAGCAGCCAAGGGGCTAGCGGGGGGGTCTACAATGAGCAGTTCTTC.

The gene calls are TRBV4-1 and TRBJ2-3; 7 bases match TRBD1. Germline-derived CDR1 and CDR2 are MGHRA and YSYEKL. The length of the CDR3 is 15 residues. With V trimmed by 7 bases and J by 4 bases, 11 bases remained unmatched. CDR3 sequence: CASTLTGSRPDTQYF. The CDR3 DNA is TGCGCCAGCACCCTGACAGGGTCCCGCCCAGATACGCAGTATTTT.